These 21 T cell receptor beta chains were all obtained from the same sample, sequenced in a study of blood T cell repertoires in COVID-19. Produced via immunoSEQ multiplex PCR; TCRdb's table is partial and in-frame only. The data show about 140,000 clones, under 90% seen once. Sample: peripheral blood. The receptor source for this set is a man in his 70s who had recovered from COVID-19.

V usage is TRBV7-2 and J usage is TRBJ1-4, with 9 positions matching TRBD1. The CDR3 extends over 14 amino acids. Germline V CDR1 and CDR2: SGHTA, FQGNSA. Losses at the gene ends were 4 bases for V and 8 bases for J; bases not matched to a gene: 5. This CDR3 is CASSSDRGYEKLFF. The CDR3 nucleotides read TGTGCCAGCAGCTCGGACAGGGGATACGAAAAACTGTTTTTT.

The rearrangement links TRBV12-3 or TRBV12-4 to TRBJ1-1; TRBD1 might be the D (5 bases). V lost 2 bases and J 5 bases, leaving 9 bases between the germline ends. This CDR3 region has 13 residues. The CDR3 region has the DNA TGTGCCAGCAGTTTAACCCCAGGGACTGAAGCTTTCTTT. Amino acids: CASSLTPGTEAFF.

This sequence joins TRBV13 and TRBJ2-5; D may be TRBD1 (5 bases). In germline, CDR1 is PRHDT, CDR2 FYEKMQ (reference sequence). This CDR3 comprises 15 residues. V was clipped by 5 bases and J by 0 bases, with 13 bases between them. The CDR3, as DNA: TGTGCCAGCAGCGAAAAGGGGCGCTACCAAGAGACCCAGTACTTC. This gives the protein CASSEKGRYQETQYF.

This clone was detected a few times. The J gene is TRBJ2-2, the V gene TRBV9; D gene uncertain. V lost 1 base and J lost 1, with 5 bases in between. The CDR3 totals 14 residues. Germline assignment: CDR1 SGDLS and CDR2 YYNGEE. The CDR3: CASSVSGNTGELFF. As DNA, the CDR3 is TGTGCCAGCAGCGTATCCGGGAACACCGGGGAGCTGTTTTTT. The whole variable domain, filled in from reference TRBV9 and TRBJ2-2, reads DSGVTQTPKHLITATGQRVTLRCSPRSGDLSVYWYQQSLDQGLQFLIQYYNGEERAKGNILERFSAQQFPDLHSELNLSSLELGDSALYFCASSVSGNTGELFFGEGSRLTVL.

The chain is built from TRBV10-3 and TRBJ2-1, with TRBD2 matching over 12 bases. The CDR3 runs to 17 residues. CDR1 is ENHRY, CDR2 SYGVKD, per germline. J was trimmed by 7 bases and V by 8 bases; bases with no gene match: 15. The CDR3 protein is CAIASFLAGGPRNEQFF. CDR3 nucleotides: TGTGCCATCGCGAGCTTCCTAGCGGGAGGGCCCAGGAATGAGCAGTTCTTC.

This sequence joins TRBV7-8 and TRBJ1-5, with 8 nucleotides matching TRBD1. Germline CDR1 is SGHVS and CDR2 is FQNEAQ. Trimming took 3 bases from V and 5 from J; bases not matched to a gene: 3. The CDR3 runs to 14 residues. The CDR3 region has the DNA TGTGCCAGCAGCTTCCAGGGGGCCGATCAGCCCCAGCATTTT. It encodes CASSFQGADQPQHF.

V usage is TRBV30 and J usage is TRBJ1-1; maybe TRBD1 (6 bases). Between the trimmed V and J ends, which lost 2 bases and 0 bases, there was a span of 10 bases. The CDR3 extends over 14 amino acids. Germline values: CDR1 GTSNPN, CDR2 SVGIG (reference sequence). The CDR3 nucleotides are TGTGCCTGGAGTCTCGGGACAATGAACACTGAAGCTTTCTTT. It is translated as CAWSLGTMNTEAFF.

The rearrangement joins TRBV7-3 to TRBJ2-5, with D possibly TRBD2 on 6 matching bases. Per the germline V gene, CDR1 is SGHTA and CDR2 is FQGTGA. This CDR3 has 13 residues. V lost 2 bases and J lost 5, with 9 bases in between. The CDR3 loop reads CASSLQAGETQYF. The DNA of the CDR3 is TGTGCCAGCAGCTTACAAGCGGGTGAGACCCAGTACTTC.

This clone was observed a few times. In nucleotides, the CDR3 is TGTGCCAGCTCACAATCCTCGGTCACAGGTCCTGGGGTTAATGGTGGCTACACCTTC. Amino acids: CASSQSSVTGPGVNGGYTF. This chain uses TRBV18 with TRBJ1-2; TRBD1 might be the D (5 bases). The CDR3 length is 19 residues. The ends were cut back, 4 bases at V and 7 bases at J, with 31 bases in the middle. In germline, CDR1 is KGHSH, CDR2 LQKENI.

The chain couples TRBV2 to TRBJ2-1, with 14 bases fitting TRBD2. J lost 9 bases, V lost 6 bases, and 7 bases had no gene match. Germline V gene sequence: CDR1 SNHLY, CDR2 FYNNEI. This CDR3 spans 15 amino acids. DNA for the CDR3: TGTGCCAGCAGCCCTAGACTAGCGGGAGGGGGTGAGCAGTTCTTC. Protein sequence: CASSPRLAGGGEQFF.

This clone was seen a single time. The CDR3 DNA sequence: TGTGCCAGCAGTGAGACGGCGGGAGGTTTGACAGATACGCAGTATTTT. Translated: CASSETAGGLTDTQYF. J is TRBJ2-3 and V is TRBV6-1; 8 bases line up with TRBD2. The CDR3 consists of 16 residues. V lost 3 bases and J lost 3; bases outside the gene matches: 8. In germline, CDR1 is MNHNS, CDR2 SASEGT.

This clone was counted once. The chain is built from TRBV30 and TRBJ2-2; 7 nucleotides match TRBD2. V was clipped by 0 bases and J by 0 bases; unmatched bases: 13. The CDR3 length is 19 residues. Germline assignment: CDR1 GTSNPN and CDR2 SVGIG (reference sequence). The CDR3 sequence is CAWSVRRNGRPPNTGELFF. CDR3 DNA sequence: TGTGCCTGGAGTGTACGTCGCAACGGGAGGCCTCCGAACACCGGGGAGCTGTTTTTT.

V and J are TRBV7-9 and TRBJ2-7; D is undetermined. The CDR3 has 13 residues. In germline, CDR1 is SEHNR, CDR2 FQNEAQ (reference sequence). Trimming stripped 5 bases from V and 0 bases from J, with 8 bases between. The CDR3 reads CASSLSRSYEQYF. The CDR3 nucleotides read TGTGCCAGCAGCCTTTCTCGCTCCTACGAGCAGTACTTC.

The rearrangement links TRBV30 to TRBJ1-2, with D unresolved. Germline values: CDR1 GTSNPN, CDR2 SVGIG (reference sequence). The CDR3 is 11 residues long. V was pared by 4 bases and J by 1 base, with 4 bases between. The CDR3 DNA reads TGTGCCTGGACAGATAACTATGGCTACACCTTC. Its protein is CAWTDNYGYTF.

The V call is TRBV7-2, the J call TRBJ1-1; D gene uncertain. The CDR3 totals 14 residues. Per the germline V gene, CDR1 is SGHTA and CDR2 is FQGNSA. V dropped 5 bases and J dropped 1 base, with 11 bases sitting between them. CDR3 amino acids: CASSLSPGNTEAFF. In DNA, the CDR3 is TGTGCCAGCAGCCTAAGCCCGGGGAACACTGAAGCTTTCTTT.

This clone was detected only once. The rearrangement joins TRBV3-1 (or the pseudogene TRBV3-2) to TRBJ2-5; 9 positions agree with TRBD2. The germline gives CDR1 LGHDT, CDR2 YNNKEL (reference sequence). This CDR3 has 18 residues. V trimming: 2 bases; J trimming: 5 bases; junction bases outside the gene matches: 15. The CDR3 nucleotides are TGTGCCAGCAGCCAACTCGTCTGGGCGGGAGGGCCGCGTGAGACCCAGTACTTC. Its protein is CASSQLVWAGGPRETQYF.

The chain has TRBV27 and TRBJ1-1; TRBD1 is a possible D gene (5 bases). The CDR3 consists of 13 residues. Per germline, CDR1 MNHEY and CDR2 SMNVEV (reference sequence). Between the trimmed V and J ends, which lost 2 bases and 8 bases, there was a span of 12 bases. CDR3 DNA sequence: TGTGCCAGCAGTTTAGAGTGGGGCAGGGAAGCTTTCTTT. This gives the protein CASSLEWGREAFF.

The rearrangement links TRBV11-3 to TRBJ2-7, with D perhaps matching TRBD1 (5 bases). V was trimmed by 0 bases and J by 1 base, leaving 10 bases between them. The germline CDR1 and CDR2 sequences are SGHNT and YENEEA. CDR3 length: 15 amino acids. CDR3 nucleotide sequence: TGTGCCAGCAGCTTAGATGCAGGGCATTCCTACGAGCAGTACTTC. Protein sequence: CASSLDAGHSYEQYF.

V gene TRBV29-1 combines with J gene TRBJ2-3, with 8 nucleotides matching TRBD1. The ends lost 7 bases at V and 5 bases at J; junction bases unmatched: 5. CDR3 length: 12 amino acids. Per the germline V gene, CDR1 is SQVTM and CDR2 is ANQGSEA. CDR3 nucleotides: TGCAGCGCGGACAGGGCTTTAGATACGCAGTATTTT. This translates into CSADRALDTQYF.

This sequence joins TRBV7-9 and TRBJ1-2; 9 bases map to TRBD1. CDR3 length: 13 amino acids. Germline trimming cut 3 bases from V and 7 bases from J; bases unmatched to any gene: 3. CDR1 and CDR2 from the germline V gene are SEHNR and FQNEAQ (reference sequence). The CDR3 DNA follows: TGTGCCAGCAGCTTCACAGGGGGCATTGGCTACACCTTC. Protein: CASSFTGGIGYTF. The entire variable domain, with the rest obtained from reference TRBV7-9 and TRBJ1-2, is as follows: DTGVSQNPRHKITKRGQNVTFRCDPISEHNRLYWYRQTLGQGPEFLTYFQNEAQLEKSRLLSDRFSAERPKGSFSTLEIQRTEQGDSAMYLCASSFTGGIGYTFGSGTRLTVV.

The chain combines TRBV7-2 with TRBJ2-7, with 7 bases aligning to TRBD1. V was clipped by 6 bases and J by 5 bases; unmatched bases: 4. The CDR3 contains 12 residues. In germline, CDR1 is SGHTA, CDR2 FQGNSA. CDR3 nucleotide sequence: TGTGCCAGCAGGAGAGACAGGGACGAGCAGTACTTC. Its translation: CASRRDRDEQYF.